This is a list of T cell receptor beta chains from one sample in a study of T cell responses to AZD1222 COVID-19 vaccine. The assay was immunoSEQ multiplex PCR, and TCRdb's table has in-frame clones only and misses some. The repertoire includes around 140,000 clones, less than 95% of them detected once, and around 7% sits in the top ten. Sequencing used peripheral blood, obtained on day 0 of AZD1222 vaccination. The receptors derive from an adult in good health. Both conserved end residues are part of each CDR3. Each record gives: D gene, V gene, J gene, clone size, CDR3 DNA, CDR3 protein. The D gene is left open where the match is weak. Rows may omit the clone size; those that give it use once, few, many or a size class.

NA,TRBV6-5,TRBJ1-2,NA,TGTGCCACCAAGATAATGGGGGCGACCCGGGGGGGCTACACCTTC,CATKIMGATRGGYTF
TRBD2,TRBV4-3,TRBJ2-5,NA,TGCGCCAGCAGCCAAACCCTAGCGGGGCTACAAGAGACCCAGTACTTC,CASSQTLAGLQETQYF
TRBD1,TRBV6-5,TRBJ2-7,NA,TGTGCCAGCAGTTACGGGACAGGGCGGCACGAGCAGTACTTC,CASSYGTGRHEQYF
NA,TRBV6-5,TRBJ1-1,NA,TGTGCCAGCAGTTACGAGGGGCAGCGGGCTTTCTTT,CASSYEGQRAFF
TRBD1,TRBV4-1,TRBJ2-7,NA,TGCGCCAGCAGCCTCCGACAGGGGGGTCTATACGAGCAGTACTTC,CASSLRQGGLYEQYF
NA,TRBV6-4,TRBJ2-3,NA,TGTGCCAGCAAAATGGGGGCTAGCACAGATACGCAGTATTTT,CASKMGASTDTQYF
NA,TRBV28,TRBJ2-2,NA,TGTGCCAGCAGTTTATTAGTCCTCAGCAACACCGGGGAGCTGTTTTTT,CASSLLVLSNTGELFF
TRBD1,TRBV5-4,TRBJ1-6,NA,TGTGCCAGCAGACCAACCCCGGGACAGGGTTCACCCCTCCACTTT,CASRPTPGQGSPLHF
NA,TRBV19,TRBJ1-1,NA,TGTGCCAGTAGGGTTACATTCGGTAACACTGAAGCTTTCTTT,CASRVTFGNTEAFF
NA,TRBV30,TRBJ2-3,NA,TGTGCCTGGAGTTTCACAGGGTCAGATACGCAGTATTTT,CAWSFTGSDTQYF
NA,TRBV7-2,TRBJ1-2,NA,TGTGCCAGCAGCCCGACCGGGCCCTATGGCTACACCTTC,CASSPTGPYGYTF
NA,TRBV11-2,TRBJ2-7,NA,TGTGCCAGCAGCTTCCAGGCCCACGAGCAGTACTTC,CASSFQAHEQYF
TRBD2,TRBV4-1,TRBJ2-3,NA,TGCGCCAGCAGCTTTCAGTCACAGACTAGCCCAGATACGCAGTATTTT,CASSFQSQTSPDTQYF
TRBD1,TRBV19,TRBJ1-5,NA,TGTGCCAGTAGTATGTTTGGACAGGGGGCCTCACAGCCCCAGCATTTT,CASSMFGQGASQPQHF
NA,TRBV12-3/TRBV12-4,TRBJ2-7,NA,TGTGCCAGCAGTGGTGTGGGGAACGAGCAGTACTTC,CASSGVGNEQYF
NA,TRBV5-1,TRBJ2-1,NA,TGCGCCAGCAGCTTGACAGGAGGGGGTTACAATGAGCAGTTCTTC,CASSLTGGGYNEQFF
NA,TRBV3-1/TRBV3-2,TRBJ1-6,NA,TGTGCCAGCAGCCAAGGGGTGGGCTATAATTCACCCCTCCACTTT,CASSQGVGYNSPLHF
TRBD1,TRBV19,TRBJ1-6,once,TGTGCCAGTAGTATAGAGGACAGGGTATCACCCCTCCACTTT,CASSIEDRVSPLHF
TRBD1,TRBV4-3,TRBJ2-3,once,TGCGCCAGCAGCCAAGTAGGGGGCGTGAATACGCAGTATTTT,CASSQVGGVNTQYF
NA,TRBV10-2,TRBJ1-4,NA,TGCGCCAGCAGTGAGTCGCAGACAGGAGATGAAAAACTGTTTTTT,CASSESQTGDEKLFF
NA,TRBV27,TRBJ1-6,NA,TGTGCCAGCAGTTTGACAGTATCCAATTCACCCCTCCACTTT,CASSLTVSNSPLHF
NA,TRBV4-1,TRBJ2-3,NA,TGCGCCAGCAGCCCGACTAGTTGGGATACGCAGTATTTT,CASSPTSWDTQYF
TRBD2,TRBV4-3,TRBJ2-3,NA,TGCGCCAGCAGCCAAGGACTAGCGGGGGGGCCGTTAGATACGCAGTATTTT,CASSQGLAGGPLDTQYF
NA,TRBV3-1/TRBV3-2,TRBJ2-5,once,TGTGCCAGCAGCCAACAAGAGACCCAGTACTTC,CASSQQETQYF